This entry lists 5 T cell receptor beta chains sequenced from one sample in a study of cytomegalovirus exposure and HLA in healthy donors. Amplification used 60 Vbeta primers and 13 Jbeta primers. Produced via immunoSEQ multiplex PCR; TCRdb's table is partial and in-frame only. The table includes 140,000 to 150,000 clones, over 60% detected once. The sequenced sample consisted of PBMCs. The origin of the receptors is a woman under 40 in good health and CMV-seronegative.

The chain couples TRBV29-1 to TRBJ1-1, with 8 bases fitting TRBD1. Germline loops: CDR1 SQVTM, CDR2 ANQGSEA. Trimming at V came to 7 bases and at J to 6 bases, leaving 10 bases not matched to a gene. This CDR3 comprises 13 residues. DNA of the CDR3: TGCAGCGCCGGCTACAGGGGGTCCTCTGAAGCTTTCTTT. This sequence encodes CSAGYRGSSEAFF. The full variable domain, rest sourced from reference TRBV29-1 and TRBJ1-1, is SAVISQKPSRDICQRGTSLTIQCQVDSQVTMMFWYRQQPGQSLTLIATANQGSEATYESGFVIDKFPISRPNLTFSTLTVSNMSPEDSSIYLCSAGYRGSSEAFFGQGTRLTVV.

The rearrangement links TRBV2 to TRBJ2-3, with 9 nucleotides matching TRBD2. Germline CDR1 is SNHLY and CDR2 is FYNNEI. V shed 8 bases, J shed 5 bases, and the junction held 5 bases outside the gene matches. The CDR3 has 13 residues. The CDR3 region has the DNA TGTGCCAGCGCGGGGGGGCAAGTAGATACGCAGTATTTT. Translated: CASAGGQVDTQYF.

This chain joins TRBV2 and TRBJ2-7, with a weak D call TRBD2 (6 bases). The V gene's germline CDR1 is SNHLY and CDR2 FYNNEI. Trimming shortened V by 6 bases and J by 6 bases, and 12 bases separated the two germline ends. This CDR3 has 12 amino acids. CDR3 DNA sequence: TGTGCCAGCAGGGCGGGACTGGGCGAGCAGTACTTC. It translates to CASRAGLGEQYF. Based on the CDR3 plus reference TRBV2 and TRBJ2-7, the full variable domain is EPEVTQTPSHQVTQMGQEVILRCVPISNHLYFYWYRQILGQKVEFLVSFYNNEISEKSEIFDDQFSVERPDGSNFTLKIRSTKLEDSAMYFCASRAGLGEQYFGPGTRLTVT.

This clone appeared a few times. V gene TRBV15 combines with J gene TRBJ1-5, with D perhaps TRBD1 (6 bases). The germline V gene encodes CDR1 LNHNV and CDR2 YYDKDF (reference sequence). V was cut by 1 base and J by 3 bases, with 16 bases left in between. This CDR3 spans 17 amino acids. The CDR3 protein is CATSRAKTGNSNQPQHF. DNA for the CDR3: TGTGCCACCAGCAGAGCAAAGACAGGAAACTCCAATCAGCCCCAGCATTTT. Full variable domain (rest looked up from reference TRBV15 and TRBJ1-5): DAMVIQNPRYQVTQFGKPVTLSCSQTLNHNVMYWYQQKSSQAPKLLFHYYDKDFNNEADTPDNFQSRRPNTSFCFLDIRSPGLGDTAMYLCATSRAKTGNSNQPQHFGDGTRLSIL.

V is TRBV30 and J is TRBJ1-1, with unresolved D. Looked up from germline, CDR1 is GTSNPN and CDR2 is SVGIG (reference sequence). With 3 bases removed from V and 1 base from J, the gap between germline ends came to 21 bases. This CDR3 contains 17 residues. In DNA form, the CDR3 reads TGTGCCTGGAGGGTGTCTGGATGGGCGAGGGAGAACACTGAAGCTTTCTTT. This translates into CAWRVSGWARENTEAFF.